Below, 23 T cell receptor beta chains from the same sample are listed, as sequenced in a study of blood T cell repertoires in COVID-19. Method: immunoSEQ multiplex PCR; TCRdb's copy keeps in-frame clones and lacks some. Of roughly 250,000 clones detected, 84% appear once; the ten largest clones hold 1.5%. Sequencing input: peripheral blood. Receptors were obtained from a woman between 40 and 55 years old who had recovered from COVID-19.

V gene TRBV29-1 combines with J gene TRBJ1-2; the D is unclear. Germline-derived CDR1 and CDR2 are SQVTM and ANQGSEA. This CDR3 has 12 amino acids. Trimming took 4 bases from V and 2 from J, leaving 8 bases between them. The CDR3 loop reads CSVVFRNYGYTF. CDR3 bases: TGCAGCGTTGTATTCAGGAACTATGGCTACACCTTC.

The rearrangement joins TRBV14 to TRBJ2-5; possibly TRBD2 for D (6 bases). V was pared by 1 base and J by 7 bases, with 7 bases between. Germline V gene data show CDR1 as SGHDN and CDR2 as FVKESK. The CDR3 consists of 12 residues. CDR3 sequence (DNA): TGTGCCAGCAGCCAAGTCGGGGGGACCCAGTACTTC. Protein sequence: CASSQVGGTQYF. The entire variable domain, with the rest obtained from reference TRBV14 and TRBJ2-5, is as follows: EAGVTQFPSHSVIEKGQTVTLRCDPISGHDNLYWYRRVMGKEIKFLLHFVKESKQDESGMPNNRFLAERTGGTYSTLKVQPAELEDSGVYFCASSQVGGTQYFGPGTRLLVL.

V gene TRBV9 combines with J gene TRBJ1-3, with unresolved D. Germline V gives CDR1 SGDLS, CDR2 YYNGEE. This CDR3 comprises 16 residues. V was clipped by 0 bases and J by 1 base, with 11 bases between them. This chain's CDR3 is CASSVEAGASGNTIYF. As DNA, the CDR3 is TGTGCCAGCAGCGTAGAGGCAGGCGCATCTGGAAACACCATATATTTT.

The rearrangement joins TRBV7-9 to TRBJ2-3, with 7 bases aligning to TRBD2. The CDR3 has 14 amino acids. J gave up 5 bases and V 7 bases, and 9 bases lay outside the gene matches. Germline CDR1 and CDR2: SEHNR and FQNEAQ (reference sequence). The chain's CDR3 is CASTLPGGIDTQYF. The DNA for the CDR3 is TGTGCCAGCACCCTCCCGGGGGGAATAGATACGCAGTATTTT.

This clone appeared a few times. V gene TRBV27 combines with J gene TRBJ1-5; D call uncertain. CDR1 and CDR2 (germline): MNHEY, SMNVEV (reference sequence). The CDR3 contains 13 residues. V lost 3 bases and J lost 4, with 7 bases in between. Written as DNA, the CDR3 is TGTGCCAGCAGTTTTCAGTGGAATCAGCCCCAGCATTTT. Its translation: CASSFQWNQPQHF.

V usage is TRBV6-2 or TRBV6-3 and J usage is TRBJ1-5; 7 bases map to TRBD1. This CDR3 region has 15 residues. After removal of 5 bases from V and 6 bases from J, the junction contained 10 bases not matched to a gene. The V gene's germline CDR1 is MNHEY and CDR2 SVGEGT. The CDR3 nucleotides read TGTGCCAGCAGTCCCCATGGACAGGTACTTCAGCCCCAGCATTTT. Translating it yields CASSPHGQVLQPQHF.

This clone was recorded only once. The rearrangement links TRBV28 to TRBJ1-1; no reliable D call. The germline V gene has CDR1 MDHEN and CDR2 SYDVKM. Deletions cut 3 bases from V and 3 bases from J, with 14 bases between. The CDR3 length is 15 residues. The DNA for the CDR3 is TGTGCCAGCAGTTTCGACCGACTAACGGACACTGAAGCTTTCTTT. Translating gives CASSFDRLTDTEAFF.

This sequence joins TRBV28 and TRBJ1-6; 8 nucleotides match TRBD1. Germline-derived CDR1 and CDR2 are MDHEN and SYDVKM. This CDR3 comprises 15 residues. V was pared by 4 bases and J by 9 bases, with 8 bases of the junction left unmatched. The CDR3: CASSSGQGFVSPLHF. CDR3 bases: TGTGCCAGCAGTTCCGGACAGGGATTCGTTTCACCCCTCCACTTT.

This chain connects TRBV7-9 to TRBJ2-5, with 7 bases matching TRBD2. The CDR3 is made up of 16 amino acids. Germline lookup yields CDR1 SEHNR and CDR2 FQNEAQ (reference sequence). V lost 1 base and J lost 1; bases outside the gene matches: 6. The CDR3 region has the DNA TGTGCCAGCAGCTTAGGTCTAGCGGCTTCCCAAGAGACCCAGTACTTC. This gives the protein CASSLGLAASQETQYF.

V gene TRBV16 combines with J gene TRBJ2-3; a possible D gene is TRBD2 (5 bases). Germline CDR1 is KGHSY and CDR2 is FQNENV. The CDR3 totals 15 residues. V lost 0 bases to trimming and J lost 1 base, with 8 bases between them. Here the CDR3 reads CASSQSGGGTDTQYF. The CDR3 region has the DNA TGTGCCAGCAGCCAATCAGGAGGCGGCACAGATACGCAGTATTTT.

The J gene is TRBJ2-7, the V gene TRBV5-4; 10 bases map to TRBD1. The CDR3 has 15 amino acids. Looked up from germline, CDR1 is SGHNT and CDR2 is YYREEE (reference sequence). J lost 2 bases, V lost 1 base, and 3 bases had no gene match. CDR3 amino acids: CASSLPGQGTYEQYF. The CDR3 coding sequence is TGTGCCAGCAGCTTGCCGGGACAGGGGACCTACGAGCAGTACTTC.

The gene calls are TRBV7-2 and TRBJ1-3, with D possibly being TRBD1 (6 bases). V dropped 3 bases and J dropped 0 bases, with 9 bases sitting between them. The CDR3 runs to 15 residues. Germline V gene sequence: CDR1 SGHTA, CDR2 FQGNSA. Here the CDR3 DNA reads TGTGCCAGCAGCTTCACAGGGTTCTCTGGAAACACCATATATTTT. The encoded protein is CASSFTGFSGNTIYF. The variable domain in full, with the rest retrieved from reference TRBV7-2 and TRBJ1-3, is GAGVSQSPSNKVTEKGKDVELRCDPISGHTALYWYRQSLGQGLEFLIYFQGNSAPDKSGLPSDRFSAERTGGSVSTLTIQRTQQEDSAVYLCASSFTGFSGNTIYFGEGSWLTVV.

This chain uses TRBV5-1 with TRBJ1-1; TRBD1 might be the D (5 bases). The germline V gene has CDR1 SGHRS and CDR2 YFSETQ. Trimming removed 4 bases at V and 0 bases at J, with 7 bases between. There are 13 residues in the CDR3. CDR3 in amino acids: CASSEQVNTEAFF. The CDR3 nucleotides read TGCGCCAGCAGCGAACAGGTGAACACTGAAGCTTTCTTT. Full variable domain (missing parts from reference TRBV5-1 and TRBJ1-1): KAGVTQTPRYLIKTRGQQVTLSCSPISGHRSVSWYQQTPGQGLQFLFEYFSETQRNKGNFPGRFSGRQFSNSRSEMNVSTLELGDSALYLCASSEQVNTEAFFGQGTRLTVV.

The chain uses TRBV5-1 and TRBJ2-5; 8 nucleotides align to TRBD1. Trimming took 1 base from V and 4 from J; bases not matched to a gene: 3. The germline gives CDR1 SGHRS, CDR2 YFSETQ. The CDR3 has 14 residues. The CDR3 DNA reads as TGCGCCAGCAGCTTGATAGACAGGGGAGAGACCCAGTACTTC. Translated: CASSLIDRGETQYF.

The chain combines TRBV19 with TRBJ2-7; a weak D match, TRBD2 (5 bases). The CDR3 runs to 15 residues. Per the germline V gene, CDR1 is LNHDA and CDR2 is SQIVND (reference sequence). Trimming shortened V by 3 bases and J by 0 bases, and 12 bases separated the two germline ends. CDR3 sequence (DNA): TGTGCCAGTAGTATTTTTCCGGGAAGCTCCTACGAGCAGTACTTC. Amino acid sequence: CASSIFPGSSYEQYF.

The chain links TRBV2 to TRBJ2-5; D not resolved. Germline V gene sequence: CDR1 SNHLY, CDR2 FYNNEI. V was pared by 3 bases and J by 4 bases, with 9 bases between. CDR3 length: 13 amino acids. The CDR3 bases are TGTGCCAGCAGTGACCGGTGGAGAGAGACCCAGTACTTC. Encoded protein: CASSDRWRETQYF.

This rearrangement joins TRBV3-1 (or the pseudogene TRBV3-2) to TRBJ2-2; TRBD2 aligns across 8 bases. V lost 2 bases, J lost 4 bases, and 3 bases stayed unmatched. Germline V lookup: CDR1 LGHDT, CDR2 YNNKEL (reference sequence). CDR3 length equals 15 residues. CDR3 nucleotides: TGTGCCAGCAGCCAACCCGGGAGGGGCACCGGGGAGCTGTTTTTT. It encodes CASSQPGRGTGELFF.

Turning to this clone: The conserved phenylalanine or tryptophan normally closing the CDR3 is absent here, so this likely arose from a read error. The chain combines TRBV28 with TRBJ1-2, with 7 bases matching TRBD1. Germline CDR1 reads MDHEN; CDR2 reads SYDVKM. This CDR3 has 15 amino acids. The V and J ends lost 6 bases and 5 bases, in that order; junction bases with no gene match: 12. CDR3 loop: CASRPGGGDGYGYTL. CDR3 DNA: TGTGCCAGCAGGCCCGGAGGGGGCGACGGGTATGGCTACACCCTC.

The rearrangement uses TRBV18 and TRBJ2-3, with 9 bases identical to TRBD1. Per the germline V gene, CDR1 is KGHSH and CDR2 is LQKENI. This CDR3 contains 16 residues. The V segment lost 0 bases and the J segment 5 bases; nucleotides outside the gene matches: 6. The CDR3: CASSPPNRGRIDTQYF. The CDR3 coding sequence is TGTGCCAGCTCACCACCAAACAGGGGGCGGATAGATACGCAGTATTTT.

This rearrangement joins TRBV28 to TRBJ1-4, with 9 bases identical to TRBD1. CDR3 length: 14 amino acids. CDR1 and CDR2 (germline): MDHEN, SYDVKM. V lost 6 bases to trimming and J lost 7 bases; unmatched junction nucleotides: 6. The DNA of the CDR3 is TGTGCCAGCAGGTCCGGGACAGGGTTTGAAAAACTGTTTTTT. This codes for CASRSGTGFEKLFF.

This clone has a single count. This chain joins TRBV9 and TRBJ2-1; a possible D gene is TRBD1 (5 bases). The CDR3 sequence is 15 residues long. Trimming removed 5 bases from V and 3 bases from J, with 15 bases in between. Per germline, CDR1 SGDLS and CDR2 YYNGEE. CDR3 DNA: TGTGCCAGCAGGATAGGGGCGGAGAGCTACAATGAGCAGTTCTTC. Protein: CASRIGAESYNEQFF.

The gene calls are TRBV3-1 (or the pseudogene TRBV3-2) and TRBJ2-7; D remains unclear. Germline assignment: CDR1 LGHDT and CDR2 YNNKEL (reference sequence). The CDR3 is 13 residues long. Trimming took off 2 bases at V and 2 bases at J, with 7 bases between the two ends. The CDR3 DNA sequence: TGTGCCAGCAGCCAACTCGGAGCCTACGAGCAGTACTTC. Residues: CASSQLGAYEQYF.

The V and J genes are TRBV5-4 and TRBJ2-1; D remains unclear. CDR3 length: 13 amino acids. Germline loops: CDR1 SGHNT, CDR2 YYREEE (reference sequence). The V gene lost 2 bases and the J gene lost 4 bases, with 7 bases spanning the gap. The CDR3 loop is CASSFDIYNEQFF. The CDR3 nucleotides read TGTGCCAGCAGCTTTGACATTTACAATGAGCAGTTCTTC. The variable domain in full, with the rest retrieved from reference TRBV5-4 and TRBJ2-1, is ETGVTQSPTHLIKTRGQQVTLRCSSQSGHNTVSWYQQALGQGPQFIFQYYREEENGRGNFPPRFSGLQFPNYSSELNVNALELDDSALYLCASSFDIYNEQFFGPGTRLTVL.